A single sample is the source of the 28 T cell receptor beta chains below, sequenced in a study of cytomegalovirus exposure and HLA in healthy donors. PCR primers comprised 60 Vbeta and 13 Jbeta primers. TCRdb keeps only in-frame clones here, not all; method: immunoSEQ multiplex PCR. The data contain roughly 150,000 clones, around 82% of them singletons. The specimen sequenced was PBMCs. These receptors were obtained from a woman aged 40 to 50 in good health and CMV-seropositive.

V is TRBV7-3 and J is TRBJ2-5, with 7 bases identical to TRBD2. J gave up 5 bases and V 0 bases, and 9 bases lay outside the gene matches. Germline assignment: CDR1 SGHTA and CDR2 FQGTGA. CDR3 size: 16 residues. Written as DNA, the CDR3 is TGTGCCAGCAGCTTAACGGTCGGCGGGGGTTTCGAGACCCAGTACTTC. Amino acid sequence: CASSLTVGGGFETQYF.

This clone was observed once. The V gene is TRBV11-3, the J gene TRBJ1-1, with 7 positions matching TRBD1. Looked up from germline, CDR1 is SGHNT and CDR2 is YENEEA. The CDR3 spans 14 residues. With V trimmed by 5 bases and J by 9 bases, 12 bases remained unmatched. CDR3 DNA: TGTGCCAGCAGCCAACCCGAAGGGGGCCCGAAAGCTTTCTTT. It codes for CASSQPEGGPKAFF.

This clone was detected only a few times. V usage is TRBV4-1 and J usage is TRBJ2-1, with 7 bases matching TRBD2. Trimming at V came to 1 base and at J to 4 bases, leaving 4 bases not matched to a gene. This CDR3 is 15 amino acids long. Germline CDR1 and CDR2: MGHRA and YSYEKL. Written as DNA, the CDR3 is TGCGCCAGCAGCCAAGTGGCGGGAGCTTACAATGAGCAGTTCTTC. It is translated as CASSQVAGAYNEQFF.

A single count supports this clone. The chain has TRBV30 and TRBJ1-2, with D possibly being TRBD1 (5 bases). Between the trimmed V and J ends, which lost 7 bases and 4 bases, there was a span of 10 bases. This CDR3 comprises 11 residues. Germline assignment: CDR1 GTSNPN and CDR2 SVGIG (reference sequence). CDR3 amino acids: CASGHIYGYTF. DNA for the CDR3: TGTGCCTCCGGACACATCTATGGCTACACCTTC.

The chain is built from TRBV6-5 and TRBJ2-7; TRBD2 agrees at 7 bases. The CDR3 runs 14 residues. Germline assignment: CDR1 MNHEY and CDR2 SVGAGI. Trimming took 6 bases from V and 0 from J; bases not matched to a gene: 5. In DNA, the CDR3 is TGTGCCAGCAGAACGACTAGCCGCTCCTACGAGCAGTACTTC. Protein sequence: CASRTTSRSYEQYF.

This chain uses TRBV29-1 with TRBJ2-7; 13 nucleotides align to TRBD2. Germline V CDR1 and CDR2: SQVTM, ANQGSEA. The CDR3 consists of 13 residues. V dropped 6 bases and J dropped 6; count of bases not matched to a gene: 5. The CDR3 region has the DNA TGCAGCGTCACTAGCGGGAGGGCCTCCGAGCAGTACTTC. It codes for CSVTSGRASEQYF.

J is TRBJ2-2 and V is TRBV14; 8 nucleotides align to TRBD1. Trimming removed 5 bases from V and 13 bases from J; junction bases left unmatched: 15. CDR1 SGHDN and CDR2 FVKESK come from the germline V gene. The CDR3 loop spans 15 amino acids. This chain's CDR3 is CASSATGTGNVRLFF. CDR3 sequence (DNA): TGTGCCAGCAGCGCTACCGGGACAGGCAATGTACGGCTGTTTTTT.

The chain has TRBV6-5 and TRBJ2-2, with TRBD1 identical over 10 bases. The germline CDR1 and CDR2 sequences are MNHEY and SVGAGI. The CDR3 length is 15 residues. The V and J ends lost 4 bases and 5 bases, in that order; junction bases with no gene match: 4. CDR3 in DNA: TGTGCCAGCAGTTCAGGGACAGGGGTGACCGGGGAGCTGTTTTTT. It yields the protein CASSSGTGVTGELFF.

This chain uses TRBV5-4 with TRBJ2-5, with D possibly being TRBD1 (6 bases). Germline V gives CDR1 SGHNT, CDR2 YYREEE (reference sequence). CDR3 length equals 14 residues. Trimming took off 4 bases at V and 0 bases at J, with 10 bases between the two ends. Written as DNA, the CDR3 is TGTGCCAGCAGCCCCGGGACACACCAAGAGACCCAGTACTTC. Protein product: CASSPGTHQETQYF.

The chain joins TRBV11-3 to TRBJ2-7; 10 bases fit TRBD1. J gave up 3 bases and V 4 bases, and 9 bases lay outside the gene matches. The CDR3 extends over 16 amino acids. Germline assignment: CDR1 SGHNT and CDR2 YENEEA. Here the CDR3 DNA reads TGTGCCAGCAGCTCAGTAACTGGACAGGGGGGCTACGAGCAGTACTTC. Protein product: CASSSVTGQGGYEQYF.

This clone was counted a few times. The chain couples TRBV7-2 to TRBJ2-7; 8 nucleotides align to TRBD2. The CDR3 loop spans 16 amino acids. CDR1 is SGHTA and CDR2 is FQGNSA in the germline V gene. V shed 1 base, J shed 2 bases, and the junction held 7 bases outside the gene matches. The CDR3 DNA sequence: TGTGCCAGCAGCTTAGAGAGCGGGAGCCACCCCTACGAGCAGTACTTC. The encoded protein is CASSLESGSHPYEQYF.

The chain is built from TRBV5-1 and TRBJ1-1; D not certain. Germline CDR1 reads SGHRS; CDR2 reads YFSETQ. CDR3 length: 15 amino acids. V lost 0 bases and J lost 4, with 13 bases in between. CDR3 bases: TGCGCCAGCAGCTTGGAGACTCCCGCGGGCACTGAAGCTTTCTTT. Protein product: CASSLETPAGTEAFF.

The genes are TRBV5-6 and TRBJ1-6; 8 bases align to TRBD1. Germline lookup yields CDR1 SGHDT and CDR2 YYEEEE. The CDR3 extends over 13 amino acids. Trimming took 7 bases from V and 8 from J; bases not matched to a gene: 5. The CDR3 region is CASRTGRHSPLHF. CDR3 nucleotide sequence: TGTGCCAGCCGGACAGGGCGGCATTCACCCCTCCACTTT.

The rearrangement links TRBV7-8 to TRBJ2-7; D gene unclear. This CDR3 is built from 14 residues. The germline V and J ends were trimmed by 5 bases and 4 bases, with 15 bases remaining between them. Germline V gene data show CDR1 as SGHVS and CDR2 as FQNEAQ. CDR3 loop: CASSPANFQYEQYF. The DNA of the CDR3 is TGTGCCAGCAGCCCAGCGAACTTTCAATACGAGCAGTACTTC.

This clone was detected a few times. This sequence joins TRBV5-6 and TRBJ2-5, with D possibly matching TRBD1 (6 bases). CDR1 is SGHDT and CDR2 is YYEEEE in the germline V gene. This CDR3 has 13 residues. V lost 0 bases to trimming and J lost 5 bases, with 8 bases between them. The CDR3 region is CASSLVQGETQYF. The CDR3 DNA reads TGTGCCAGCAGCTTGGTTCAGGGGGAGACCCAGTACTTC.

The J gene is TRBJ2-2, the V gene TRBV9; D perhaps matches TRBD2 (6 bases). The CDR3 is 11 residues long. CDR1 and CDR2 from the germline V gene are SGDLS and YYNGEE. V gave up 4 bases and J gave up 8 bases, with 6 bases separating them. As DNA, the CDR3 is TGTGCCAGCAGCCGGGAGGGGGAGCTGTTTTTT. This codes for CASSREGELFF. The entire variable domain, with the rest obtained from reference TRBV9 and TRBJ2-2, is as follows: DSGVTQTPKHLITATGQRVTLRCSPRSGDLSVYWYQQSLDQGLQFLIQYYNGEERAKGNILERFSAQQFPDLHSELNLSSLELGDSALYFCASSREGELFFGEGSRLTVL.

Remarks on this clone: Compared with germline, one end of the junction differs, possibly owing to a read error. The CDR3 DNA reads as TGTGCCAGCAGTTCGAGAAGCGGGAGGGCACCCGTTTTT. Translating gives CASSSRSGRAPVF. The chain employs TRBV27 and TRBJ2-2; the match to TRBD2 covers 10 bases. The CDR3 loop spans 13 amino acids. Germline values: CDR1 MNHEY, CDR2 SMNVEV (reference sequence).

The genes are TRBV2 and TRBJ2-1; TRBD2 agrees at 10 bases. Trimming removed 7 bases from V and 5 bases from J; junction bases left unmatched: 8. This CDR3 is 15 amino acids long. The V gene's germline CDR1 is SNHLY and CDR2 FYNNEI. The CDR3 is CASIPSGSPNNEQFF. CDR3 DNA sequence: TGTGCCAGCATCCCTAGCGGGAGCCCGAACAATGAGCAGTTCTTC.

This chain joins TRBV15 and TRBJ2-7; 8 nucleotides agree with TRBD2. The CDR3 extends over 17 amino acids. CDR1 is LNHNV and CDR2 is YYDKDF in the germline V gene (reference sequence). With 5 bases clipped from V and 7 bases from J, the junction kept 19 bases outside the gene matches. The CDR3 nucleotides are TGTGCCACCAGCGCCCCCCGCGGACGGGAGGGCCTGGGAGAGCAGTACTTC. Its translation: CATSAPRGREGLGEQYF. Using reference TRBV15 and TRBJ2-7 for the parts outside the CDR3, the full variable domain is DAMVIQNPRYQVTQFGKPVTLSCSQTLNHNVMYWYQQKSSQAPKLLFHYYDKDFNNEADTPDNFQSRRPNTSFCFLDIRSPGLGDTAMYLCATSAPRGREGLGEQYFGPGTRLTVT.

This chain uses TRBV5-4 with TRBJ2-7; 8 bases are a match to TRBD1. Germline V CDR1 and CDR2: SGHNT, YYREEE (reference sequence). The junction had 11 bases not matched to a gene; V was cut back by 0 bases and J by 6 bases. The CDR3 loop spans 16 amino acids. The CDR3 is CASSLEGQGAGSEQYF. The CDR3, as DNA: TGTGCCAGCAGCTTGGAGGGGCAGGGGGCCGGTAGCGAGCAGTACTTC.

The chain is built from TRBV2 and TRBJ2-1; possible D gene TRBD1, 6 bases. The V end was cut by 6 bases, the J end by 5 bases, with 11 bases between. Germline CDR1 is SNHLY and CDR2 is FYNNEI. This CDR3 spans 13 amino acids. The CDR3 spells CASRLGGDNEQFF. CDR3 in DNA: TGTGCCAGCAGGTTAGGGGGAGACAATGAGCAGTTCTTC.

CDR3 sequence (DNA): TGCGCCAGCAGTACCCAGGGTCCCTACGAGCAGTACTTC. Its translation: CASSTQGPYEQYF. The chain couples TRBV10-2 to TRBJ2-7; D perhaps matches TRBD1 (5 bases). Per the germline V gene, CDR1 is WSHSY and CDR2 is SAAADI. The V and J ends lost 5 bases and 2 bases respectively, with 10 bases between them. The CDR3 extends over 13 amino acids.

Details on this clone: The same CDR3 also results from other DNA sequences found in this sample. This chain joins TRBV29-1 and TRBJ2-5, with D uncertain. CDR3 length: 12 residues. Germline CDR1 and CDR2: SQVTM and ANQGSEA. Trimming removed 4 bases from V and 1 base from J, with 7 bases in between. The CDR3 DNA reads TGCAGCGTTGGGCAGGCCCAAGAGACCCAGTACTTC. As protein: CSVGQAQETQYF.

This clone was picked up a small number of times. V is TRBV5-1 and J is TRBJ1-2; 7 bases are a match to TRBD1. The length of the CDR3 is 15 residues. Germline V gene lookup returns CDR1 SGHRS and CDR2 YFSETQ. Trimming took 3 bases from V and 3 from J; bases not matched to a gene: 8. CDR3 region: CASSYSGTVDYGYTF. The CDR3 nucleotides read TGCGCCAGCAGCTACTCCGGGACAGTCGACTATGGCTACACCTTC.

The chain is built from TRBV6-5 and TRBJ2-5; 10 bases fit TRBD1. With the DNA end fitting TRBJ2-7 better, the J assignment may be wrong. The CDR3 loop spans 14 amino acids. Germline CDR1 MNHEY, CDR2 SVGAGI. The CDR3 DNA follows: TGTGCCAGCAGTCGGGACAGGGGAAAATACGAGCAGTACTTC. Translated: CASSRDRGKYEQYF.

The chain couples TRBV18 to TRBJ1-2; 7 bases fit TRBD1. J was trimmed by 6 bases and V by 1 base; bases with no gene match: 5. The CDR3 spans 14 residues. Germline values: CDR1 KGHSH, CDR2 LQKENI. CDR3 region: CASSPRVTGDGYTF. The CDR3 bases are TGTGCCAGCTCACCACGTGTCACAGGGGATGGCTACACCTTC.

This chain joins TRBV28 and TRBJ2-2; the match to TRBD2 covers 13 bases. CDR1 MDHEN and CDR2 SYDVKM come from the germline V gene. This CDR3 is 17 amino acids long. V was clipped by 2 bases and J by 6 bases; unmatched bases: 6. The CDR3 sequence: CASSLGLAGAGAGELFF. The CDR3 coding sequence is TGTGCCAGCAGTTTAGGACTAGCGGGAGCTGGAGCCGGGGAGCTGTTTTTT.

The CDR3 region has the DNA TGTGCCAGCAGTGAATGGGGGGGTGTAGCGGGTTCTACCGGGGAGCTGTTTTTT. Amino acids: CASSEWGGVAGSTGELFF. This chain connects TRBV25-1 to TRBJ2-2; the match to TRBD2 covers 7 bases. J gave up 5 bases and V 1 base, and 13 bases lay outside the gene matches. CDR1 and CDR2 from the germline V gene are MGHDK and SYGVNS. The CDR3 covers 18 residues.